The 17 T cell receptor beta chains below all came from one sample that was sequenced in a study of shared clonotypes between healthy human individuals. The data were produced by immunoSEQ multiplex PCR, yet TCRdb's version contains in-frame clones alone and is incomplete. The data show roughly 490,000 clones, 79% seen once. Sequences were obtained from PBMCs. Source of these receptors: a woman in her 40s in good health. Some clones in this sample may be carry-over from other donors' samples.

This chain links TRBV18 with TRBJ1-1, with D possibly being TRBD1 (5 bases). In germline, CDR1 is KGHSH, CDR2 LQKENI. CDR3 size: 14 residues. Trimming took off 5 bases at V and 2 bases at J, with 12 bases between the two ends. The CDR3 DNA follows: TGTGCCAGCTCAGCCAGGGACGGTAACACTGAAGCTTTCTTT. Protein sequence: CASSARDGNTEAFF.

The chain is built from TRBV5-4 and TRBJ2-4, with unresolved D. Looked up from germline, CDR1 is SGHNT and CDR2 is YYREEE (reference sequence). The CDR3 covers 13 residues. The V and J ends lost 2 bases and 6 bases respectively, with 9 bases between them. The CDR3 nucleotides read TGTGCCAGCAGCTTCGAGCCAGGAAACATTCAGTACTTC. As protein: CASSFEPGNIQYF.

The table lists this clone with a few counts. The rearrangement links TRBV28 to TRBJ2-3; the D gene is possibly TRBD1 (5 bases). CDR1 is MDHEN, CDR2 SYDVKM, per germline. V lost 2 bases to trimming and J lost 5 bases, with 17 bases between them. This CDR3 is built from 16 residues. The CDR3 DNA reads TGTGCCAGCAGTTTAGGCCCCCGCAGGGTCCAAGATACGCAGTATTTT. As protein: CASSLGPRRVQDTQYF.

V and J are TRBV30 and TRBJ2-5; 7 nucleotides agree with TRBD2. The CDR3 has 15 amino acids. Per the germline V gene, CDR1 is GTSNPN and CDR2 is SVGIG (reference sequence). V was pared by 2 bases and J by 5 bases, with 11 bases of the junction left unmatched. In DNA form, the CDR3 reads TGTGCCTGGAGTTTCGGGGAGGGGCGCCACGAGACCCAGTACTTC. It codes for CAWSFGEGRHETQYF.

This clone has a handful of counts. The chain is built from TRBV6-4 and TRBJ2-2, with 8 bases lining up with TRBD2. This CDR3 region has 16 residues. Germline V gene lookup returns CDR1 MRHNA and CDR2 SNTAGT. The V and J ends lost 0 bases and 2 bases, in that order; junction bases with no gene match: 2. The CDR3 is CASSDSSGENTGELFF. The CDR3 DNA follows: TGTGCCAGCAGTGACTCTAGCGGGGAAAACACCGGGGAGCTGTTTTTT.

This chain links TRBV5-6 with TRBJ2-3; 10 bases agree with TRBD2. Germline values: CDR1 SGHDT, CDR2 YYEEEE. The CDR3 runs 16 residues. The V segment lost 1 base and the J segment 1 base; nucleotides outside the gene matches: 3. Here the CDR3 DNA reads TGTGCCAGCAGCTTGCGGCTAGCGGGAGGCACAGATACGCAGTATTTT. Translated: CASSLRLAGGTDTQYF.

The chain carries TRBV7-9 and TRBJ2-2, with TRBD1 matching 9 bases. The CDR3 length is 14 residues. The V gene end was trimmed by 6 bases and the J gene end by 6 bases; junction bases not matched to a gene: 5. Per the germline V gene, CDR1 is SEHNR and CDR2 is FQNEAQ (reference sequence). DNA of the CDR3: TGTGCCAGCAGAGGACAGGGGATTTCCGGGGAGCTGTTTTTT. Protein product: CASRGQGISGELFF.

The rearrangement joins TRBV11-2 to TRBJ2-1, with 15 bases fitting TRBD2. Germline CDR1 and CDR2: SGHAT and FQNNGV. The CDR3 loop spans 16 amino acids. With V trimmed by 4 bases and J by 13 bases, 11 bases remained unmatched. CDR3 in amino acids: CASSYPGLAGGTFQFF. The CDR3 bases are TGTGCCAGCAGCTATCCGGGACTAGCGGGAGGTACCTTTCAGTTCTTC.

This rearrangement joins TRBV28 to TRBJ2-7; 7 bases map to TRBD1. With V trimmed by 9 bases and J by 2 bases, 7 bases remained unmatched. Germline CDR1 and CDR2: MDHEN and SYDVKM. This CDR3 region has 13 residues. CDR3 DNA sequence: TGTGCCAGTTCACAGGGGACCCCCTACGAGCAGTACTTC. Translating it yields CASSQGTPYEQYF.

This clone was recorded only once. The gene calls are TRBV7-9 and TRBJ1-2; 7 bases align to TRBD1. V trimming: 4 bases; J trimming: 7 bases; junction bases outside the gene matches: 12. The CDR3 runs to 15 residues. Germline CDR1 and CDR2: SEHNR and FQNEAQ (reference sequence). CDR3 bases: TGTGCCAGCAGCTCCCGGGACAGTGCTTTTGGTGGCTACACCTTC. It translates to CASSSRDSAFGGYTF.

J is TRBJ1-2 and V is TRBV4-3, with TRBD1 as a possible D gene (6 bases). The germline CDR1 and CDR2 sequences are LGHNA and YSLEER. Trimming removed 4 bases from V and 4 bases from J, with 16 bases in between. CDR3 length: 15 amino acids. Written as DNA, the CDR3 is TGCGCCAGCAGCCGCAGCGGGGGGGCAAGCTATGGCTACACCTTC. It translates to CASSRSGGASYGYTF.

The rearrangement links TRBV7-2 to TRBJ2-7, with D perhaps matching TRBD1 (6 bases). The CDR3 loop spans 16 amino acids. Trimming took off 3 bases at V and 0 bases at J, with 15 bases between the two ends. Germline loops: CDR1 SGHTA, CDR2 FQGNSA. The CDR3 spells CASSFFGQTSSYEQYF. The CDR3 coding sequence is TGTGCCAGCAGCTTTTTTGGACAGACGAGCTCCTACGAGCAGTACTTC.

This chain links TRBV5-1 with TRBJ2-3; 12 nucleotides agree with TRBD2. The CDR3 extends over 17 amino acids. With V trimmed by 0 bases and J by 0 bases, 2 bases remained unmatched. The germline gives CDR1 SGHRS, CDR2 YFSETQ. The CDR3 reads CASSLGTSGASTDTQYF. For the CDR3, the DNA is TGCGCCAGCAGCTTGGGGACTAGCGGGGCTAGCACAGATACGCAGTATTTT.

The chain combines TRBV7-3 with TRBJ2-1; tentatively, D is TRBD2 (6 bases). CDR3 length: 16 residues. V lost 4 bases and J 1 base, leaving 14 bases between the germline ends. Germline CDR1 reads SGHTA; CDR2 reads FQGTGA. CDR3 sequence reads: CASSSREGGSYNEQFF. CDR3 DNA: TGTGCCAGCAGCTCGAGAGAGGGAGGATCCTACAATGAGCAGTTCTTC. The full variable domain, completed using reference TRBV7-3 and TRBJ2-1, is GAGVSQTPSNKVTEKGKYVELRCDPISGHTALYWYRQSLGQGPEFLIYFQGTGAADDSGLPNDRFFAVRPEGSVSTLKIQRTERGDSAVYLCASSSREGGSYNEQFFGPGTRLTVL.

This clone was recorded once. The chain links TRBV5-1 to TRBJ2-7; no reliable D call. CDR1 and CDR2 (germline): SGHRS, YFSETQ. Trimming took off 0 bases at V and 3 bases at J, with 10 bases between the two ends. CDR3 length: 14 residues. The CDR3 reads CASSLEHPYYEQYF. The CDR3 DNA sequence: TGCGCCAGCAGCTTGGAACATCCTTACTACGAGCAGTACTTC. Together with reference TRBV5-1 and TRBJ2-7, the CDR3 gives the full variable domain: KAGVTQTPRYLIKTRGQQVTLSCSPISGHRSVSWYQQTPGQGLQFLFEYFSETQRNKGNFPGRFSGRQFSNSRSEMNVSTLELGDSALYLCASSLEHPYYEQYFGPGTRLTVT.

The chain joins TRBV18 to TRBJ2-1, with a possible D match to TRBD2 (6 bases). The ends were cut back, 1 base at V and 8 bases at J, with 15 bases in the middle. Germline V gives CDR1 KGHSH, CDR2 LQKENI. This CDR3 comprises 15 residues. CDR3 residues: CASSPRFPPGDEQFF. The CDR3 coding sequence is TGTGCCAGCTCACCACGGTTCCCCCCGGGGGATGAGCAGTTCTTC.

Of note for this clone: A far larger clone is a single base away, which makes a read error likely. The chain links TRBV18 to TRBJ1-5; D not resolved. Germline V gene lookup returns CDR1 KGHSH and CDR2 LQKENI. The CDR3 extends over 14 amino acids. The CDR3 nucleotides read TGTGCCAGCTCAGAGGCCTATAGCAATCAGCACCAGCATTTT. As protein: CASSEAYSNQHQHF.